The 17 T cell receptor beta chains below come from one sample, sequenced in a study of cytomegalovirus exposure and HLA in healthy donors. PCR used 60 Vbeta primers and 13 Jbeta primers. Clones were read by immunoSEQ multiplex PCR, and TCRdb kept only the in-frame ones, dropping some. The table shows over 85,000 clones, with under 80% occurring only once. The source material was PBMCs. Source of these receptors: a man aged 40-55 years in good health and CMV-seronegative.

This chain uses TRBV19 with TRBJ2-5, with D unclear. From germline, CDR1 is LNHDA and CDR2 SQIVND (reference sequence). The CDR3 is 13 residues long. V gave up 6 bases and J gave up 5 bases, with 13 bases separating them. CDR3: CASSTVWAETQYF. In DNA form, the CDR3 reads TGTGCCAGTAGCACAGTGTGGGCTGAGACCCAGTACTTC.

The table lists this clone with a few counts. The chain joins TRBV7-9 to TRBJ2-2; 7 nucleotides match TRBD2. The CDR3 loop spans 17 amino acids. V lost 4 bases, J lost 4 bases, and 12 bases stayed unmatched. Germline V gene sequence: CDR1 SEHNR, CDR2 FQNEAQ (reference sequence). This CDR3 is CASSWSEVRGSTGELFF. CDR3 coding DNA: TGTGCCAGCAGCTGGAGCGAGGTGCGGGGGTCCACCGGGGAGCTGTTTTTT.

The rearrangement joins TRBV25-1 to TRBJ1-1; D might be TRBD1 (5 bases). The CDR3 has 15 residues. V lost 1 base to trimming and J lost 5 bases, with 14 bases between them. Germline CDR1 MGHDK, CDR2 SYGVNS. CDR3 region: CASSEFSGGRTEAFF. The CDR3 region has the DNA TGTGCCAGCAGTGAATTTTCGGGGGGAAGGACTGAAGCTTTCTTT.

This clone was seen more than once but under ten times. V and J are TRBV9 and TRBJ1-3; possibly TRBD1 for D (5 bases). The germline V gene encodes CDR1 SGDLS and CDR2 YYNGEE. The CDR3 length is 14 residues. The germline V and J ends were trimmed by 0 bases and 2 bases, with 6 bases remaining between them. The CDR3 region has the DNA TGTGCCAGCAGCGTAGAAGGGGCTGGAAACACCATATATTTT. Protein product: CASSVEGAGNTIYF.

J is TRBJ1-4 and V is TRBV5-5, with D tentatively TRBD1 (5 bases). From germline, CDR1 is SGHKS and CDR2 YYEKEE (reference sequence). The CDR3 has 14 residues. V lost 1 base and J lost 5, with 9 bases in between. CDR3 loop: CASSLLTENEKLFF. The CDR3 DNA reads TGTGCCAGCAGCTTGCTGACAGAAAATGAAAAACTGTTTTTT.

The V and J genes are TRBV4-1 and TRBJ2-2; 8 bases map to TRBD2. V was clipped by 4 bases and J by 5 bases; unmatched bases: 18. The CDR3 spans 19 residues. Germline V lookup: CDR1 MGHRA, CDR2 YSYEKL. CDR3 loop: CASSPKIVGGGGSTGELFF. CDR3 nucleotide sequence: TGCGCCAGCAGCCCGAAGATTGTCGGGGGGGGCGGCTCTACCGGGGAGCTGTTTTTT.

CDR3 sequence reads: CASSLPSRNGELFF. Written as DNA, the CDR3 is TGTGCCAGCAGCTTGCCCTCTAGGAACGGGGAGCTGTTTTTT. This chain links TRBV11-3 with TRBJ2-2; D not certain. This CDR3 spans 14 amino acids. Trimming took 3 bases from V and 7 from J, leaving 12 bases between them. CDR1 and CDR2 from the germline V gene are SGHNT and YENEEA.

The V gene is TRBV4-3, the J gene TRBJ1-2; 11 bases match TRBD1. V lost 0 bases to trimming and J lost 8 bases; unmatched junction nucleotides: 8. The germline CDR1 and CDR2 sequences are LGHNA and YSLEER. The CDR3 is 16 residues long. The CDR3 here is CASSQDSRTGGLGYTF. CDR3 DNA sequence: TGCGCCAGCAGCCAAGATTCGAGGACAGGGGGCTTGGGCTACACCTTC.

CDR3 coding DNA: TGTGCCAGCAGCCCCTCCCGGGGCAGGGGAACCCCGAACACCGGGGAGCTGTTTTTT. Encoded protein: CASSPSRGRGTPNTGELFF. The gene calls are TRBV11-2 and TRBJ2-2; TRBD1 might be the D (6 bases). This CDR3 has 19 amino acids. Germline V CDR1 and CDR2: SGHAT, FQNNGV. The V end was cut by 5 bases, the J end by 0 bases, with 22 bases between.

The chain is built from TRBV5-1 and TRBJ2-5; D unresolved. V was pared by 0 bases and J by 2 bases, with 8 bases between. The germline V gene encodes CDR1 SGHRS and CDR2 YFSETQ. This CDR3 contains 14 residues. DNA of the CDR3: TGCGCCAGCAGCTTGGTTGTCAGTCAAGAGACCCAGTACTTC. Amino acids: CASSLVVSQETQYF. Using reference TRBV5-1 and TRBJ2-5 for the parts outside the CDR3, the full variable domain is KAGVTQTPRYLIKTRGQQVTLSCSPISGHRSVSWYQQTPGQGLQFLFEYFSETQRNKGNFPGRFSGRQFSNSRSEMNVSTLELGDSALYLCASSLVVSQETQYFGPGTRLLVL.

The chain combines TRBV15 with TRBJ2-7; TRBD2 matches at 7 bases. The CDR3 totals 14 residues. Germline V lookup: CDR1 LNHNV, CDR2 YYDKDF (reference sequence). V shed 4 bases, J shed 5 bases, and the junction held 8 bases outside the gene matches. For the CDR3, the DNA is TGTGCCACCAGCATAGGGACTACCGTCGACGAGCAGTACTTC. Its protein is CATSIGTTVDEQYF.

The V and J genes are TRBV9 and TRBJ1-4, with D perhaps TRBD1 (6 bases). Trimming removed 4 bases at V and 7 bases at J, with 20 bases between. CDR3 length: 16 residues. The germline V gene encodes CDR1 SGDLS and CDR2 YYNGEE. CDR3: CASSPREAQGREKLFF. Written as DNA, the CDR3 is TGTGCCAGCAGCCCCCGGGAGGCACAGGGACGTGAAAAACTGTTTTTT.

The rearrangement links TRBV18 to TRBJ2-3, with 8 nucleotides matching TRBD1. The V gene end was trimmed by 3 bases and the J gene end by 0 bases; junction bases not matched to a gene: 2. Per the germline V gene, CDR1 is KGHSH and CDR2 is LQKENI. This CDR3 region has 15 residues. CDR3 nucleotide sequence: TGTGCCAGCTCACCCTGGACAGGGAGCACAGATACGCAGTATTTT. It codes for CASSPWTGSTDTQYF.

This clone was picked up one time. The V and J genes are TRBV7-6 and TRBJ2-7; 8 positions agree with TRBD2. The end of the DNA aligns better with TRBJ2-1, so the J call may be wrong. Germline V gene sequence: CDR1 SGHVS, CDR2 FNYEAQ. The CDR3 extends over 16 amino acids. In DNA form, the CDR3 reads TGTGCCAGCAGCGAGAGTTCGGGACTAGGCAACAATGAGCAGTTCTTC. Its protein is CASSESSGLGNNEQFF.

CDR3 region: CASSLGQVGNTIYF. CDR3 DNA: TGTGCCAGCAGCCTTGGACAGGTTGGAAACACCATATATTTT. The chain is built from TRBV6-1 and TRBJ1-3, with 7 positions matching TRBD1. V dropped 6 bases and J dropped 3; count of bases not matched to a gene: 5. CDR3 length: 14 amino acids. Germline V gene lookup returns CDR1 MNHNS and CDR2 SASEGT.

V is TRBV18 and J is TRBJ2-7, with TRBD1 matching over 7 bases. V lost 8 bases and J lost 1; bases outside the gene matches: 8. Germline loops: CDR1 KGHSH, CDR2 LQKENI. This CDR3 region has 14 residues. The CDR3 here is CASLQGRESYEQYF. DNA of the CDR3: TGTGCCAGCCTACAGGGGCGCGAATCCTACGAGCAGTACTTC.

The chain is built from TRBV6-5 and TRBJ1-1, with TRBD1 matching over 7 bases. V lost 4 bases to trimming and J lost 5 bases; unmatched junction nucleotides: 4. CDR3 length: 13 amino acids. Germline V gives CDR1 MNHEY, CDR2 SVGAGI. CDR3 sequence (DNA): TGTGCCAGCAGTTGGACAGGCTGGACTGAAGCTTTCTTT. It encodes CASSWTGWTEAFF.